This T cell receptor (beta chain) came from a study of T-cell memory formation after mild COVID-19 (dated by TCRdb to the early 2020s). For the study in its entirety: TCR sequence clusters from the two donors were largely donor specific. In a couple of donors, T-cell clones that expanded and contracted after mild COVID-19 were tracked by sequencing TCRalpha and TCRbeta repertoires over time. The cohort comprised two young, previously healthy adult volunteers, one female and one male.

Points the paper makes about the study in general: SARS-CoV-2 specificity of the second-wave clones peaking on day 37 was not confirmed. Only two mild cases were covered by the study, and larger cohorts that include severe cases with pre-infection samples were considered necessary. The detection of some responding clones in pre-infection memory suggests that pre-existing cross-reactive memory T cells joined the SARS-CoV-2 response. Contracting CD4+ clones appeared mostly in the CM and EM memory subsets, whereas CD8+ clones were enriched in EMRA. From day 15 to 85, contracting clones showed balanced CD4/CD8 phenotypes, whereas a second wave of clones that expanded from day 15 to 37 leaned towards CD4+.

The trim is 1 base for V and 9 bases for J, with a gap of 7 bases between the germline ends. Based on the germline V gene, the CDR1 and CDR2 sequences are SGHAT and FQNNGV. The CDR3 starts with the cysteine, ends with the phenylalanine, and has 11 residues. The DNA shown is the 33-base CDR3, in frame from base 1. The run used an Illumina NovaSeq 6000. cDNA libraries for TCRalpha and TCRbeta were prepared by 5'RACE using constant-segment primers, with sample barcodes and unique molecular identifiers added. RNA was extracted from every sample with Trizol reagent. Library amplification was performed in two PCR steps, and a second sample barcode and Illumina TruSeq adapters were introduced in the second step. Libraries were sequenced on an Illumina NovaSeq with 2 x 150 bp paired-end reads. The authors' analysis ran thus. With migec v1.2.7, reads were demultiplexed and then collapsed into UMI-guided consensus sequences. Using mixcr v2.1.11, UMI consensuses were aligned to TRA and TRB V and J templates and then assembled into clonotypes. Expanded or contracted clonotypes were those called significant by both edgeR and NoisET, with noise models trained on biological replicates. For edgeR calls, a false discovery rate-adjusted p below 0.01 and a log2 fold-change threshold of 1 were applied. As an exploratory analysis of dynamics, max-normalized trajectories of the 1000 most abundant clonotypes were examined with PCA combined with hierarchical clustering. The CD4 or CD8 phenotype of responding clones was assigned using the separately sequenced CD4+ and CD8+ repertoires. TCRdb reprocessing: public reads trimmed at Q25 with fastp, clones called with MiXCR, in-frame beta chains kept. One record per CDR3 amino acid sequence lists the most common genes and DNA. These V and J calls originate from TCRdb's pipeline instead of the authors' own analysis. The sample contains over 450,000 distinct CDR3 sequences, 20% of them found a single time. 12% of the sample is in the top ten clones.

Ficoll-Paque density gradient centrifugation was used to isolate PBMCs. On this clonotype itself: The antigen it binds to is not known. No base quality values were provided; no much bigger clone lies one nucleotide off.

Sequenced: PBMCs or a T cell subset sorted from them (not recorded which). This TCR came from an adult woman who had mild COVID-19 (a few samples of this study predate the infection). The sample titles of this study are shuffled in the database, so cell type and time point are left out; the donor was told from shared clones. The sequence links TRBV11-2 to TRBJ2-7, with an unclear D gene assignment. DNA sequence: TGTGCCAGCAGCTTAGCCGGACGGCAGTACTTC. It encodes CASSLAGRQYF. Beyond the CDR3, the reference TRBV11-2 and TRBJ2-7 genes provide the residues; the full variable domain reads: EAGVAQSPRYKIIEKRQSVAFWCNPISGHATLYWYQQILGQGPKLLIQFQNNGVVDDSQLPKDRFSAERLKGVDSTLKIQPAKLEDSAVYLCASSLAGRQYFGPGTRLTVT.